This T cell receptor beta chain was identified in a study of identical twins. General observations from the study: While abundant cord blood beta clonotypes carried fewer insertions, memory repertoires showed no such pattern.

CDR1 is LGHDT, CDR2 YNNKEL, per germline (reference sequence). V trimming: 3 bases; J trimming: 7 bases; junction bases outside the gene matches: 8. The CDR3 is 15 amino acids. Only healthy Caucasians were included as donors. This clonotype was seen repeatedly, ten times or more. Its antigen is undetermined. Through template switching, a universal primer site was introduced, and the cDNA contained unique molecular identifiers. TCRdb called the 5' RACE reads again in MiXCR, with one record for every CDR3 protein. The data show 100,000 or so distinct CDR3 sequences, about 5.6% seen once. This sequence was found in a woman between 45 and 65 years old in good health. The V and J genes are TRBV3-1 and TRBJ1-4, with 7 bases aligning to TRBD1. The sequenced sample consisted of memory T cells sorted from blood. DNA of the CDR3: TGTGCCAGCAGCCATACAGGGGCAAAAATTGAAAAACTGTTTTTT. Amino acids: CASSHTGAKIEKLFF.